The entry that follows covers one T cell receptor (beta chain) sequence. Its antigen is undetermined. Blood sampling was done at baseline, cycle 4 day 1, and cycle 7 day 1. Profiling relied on immunoSEQ multiplex PCR, and the TCRdb table lists in-frame clones only, not all of them. Of under 25,000 clones in the sample, 65% to 90% were seen once. The data are from a study of OX40 agonist ivuxolimab in advanced cancers. Germline CDR1 and CDR2: SGHDT and YYEEEE. The CDR3 sequence is 16 residues long. V was cut by 3 bases and J by 0 bases, with 15 bases left in between. Whole-study findings and limits: At doses 0.1 to 3.0 mg/kg, CD4+ and CD8+ clones expanded. People who partly responded at 0.1-3.0 mg/kg had some of the least clonal expansion seen.

The clonotype was recovered from an adult with an advanced solid tumor such as melanoma, head and neck, liver or kidney cancer. This sample comprised CD4+ or CD8+ T cells sorted from blood, obtained in a trial of the OX40 agonist ivuxolimab. V usage is TRBV5-6 and J usage is TRBJ1-1; possibly TRBD1 for D (6 bases). The CDR3 spells CASSWGRTGLNTEAFF. The CDR3 bases are TGTGCCAGCAGCTGGGGGAGAACAGGGTTGAACACTGAAGCTTTCTTT.